This T cell receptor (beta chain) was found in a study of radiation and T cells in renal cell carcinoma. Study summary: Nephrectomy followed 15 Gy stereotactic body radiation by 4 weeks.

The protocol was immunoSEQ multiplex PCR, while the TCRdb copy is restricted to in-frame clones and leaves out a portion. The sample has 130,000 to 150,000 clones, 70% to 90% seen once. The time point is: baseline pretreatment blood. Noted treatment: 15 Gy SBRT to primary tumor, nephrectomy 4 weeks later. Germline CDR1 reads SGDLS; CDR2 reads YYNGEE. V was pared by 4 bases and J by 7 bases, with 10 bases of the junction left unmatched. The CDR3 consists of 15 residues. The clonotype comes from a woman aged 50 to 65 with renal cell carcinoma. The chain links TRBV9 to TRBJ1-4; 7 nucleotides agree with TRBD1. This specimen consisted of blood, obtained from a patient whose treatment included radiotherapy and nephrectomy. The CDR3 nucleotides are TGTGCCAGCAGCCCGCGGGACAGCGGGACTGAAAAACTGTTTTTT. Protein sequence: CASSPRDSGTEKLFF.